This T cell receptor (beta chain) was documented in a study of cytomegalovirus exposure and HLA in healthy donors. Trimming removed 4 bases from V and 5 bases from J; junction bases left unmatched: 3. The germline gives CDR1 SGHDN, CDR2 FVKESK. CDR3 length: 13 residues. The PCR ran on 60 Vbeta and 13 Jbeta primers. Profiling relied on immunoSEQ multiplex PCR, and the TCRdb table lists in-frame clones only, not all of them. Of tens of thousands of clones in the sample, about four fifths were seen once. Study findings and constraints: According to reports, the classifier identified cytomegalovirus status with high specificity and sensitivity. Prior analysis indicated that the majority of TCR beta V segments exhibited productivity approximately 87% or approximately 30% of the time. Later analysis suggested links between common viral pathogens and several top significant clusters.

The sample holds a few counts of this clone. Its cognate antigen is unknown. This sequence was found in a female donor in good health and CMV-seronegative. V usage is TRBV14 and J usage is TRBJ2-5; 8 bases are a match to TRBD1. Sequenced sample: PBMCs. In nucleotides, the CDR3 is TGTGCCAGCAGCCCCAGGGGGCGGGAGACCCAGTACTTC. Residues: CASSPRGRETQYF.